Listed here are 3 T cell receptor beta chains from one sample, sequenced in a study of T-cell reconstitution after alpha-beta-depleted transplantation in children. A TCRbeta library incorporating unique molecular identifiers was prepared. TCRdb re-derived calls from the PCR reads in MiXCR, one entry per CDR3 protein. The data contain hundreds of thousands of distinct CDR3 sequences, over 10% of them singletons. The sequenced sample was PBMCs, obtained before TCRalphabeta/CD19-depleted stem cell transplant. These receptors came from a girl aged 2 to 10 with congenital amegakaryocytic thrombocytopenia, due to receive a stem cell transplant.

Notes on this clonotype: It may be a read error: a sequence one base away is much more abundant. The chain combines TRBV20-1 with TRBJ2-7; D gene uncertain. Looked up from germline, CDR1 is DFQATT and CDR2 is SNEGSKA (reference sequence). The CDR3 contains 13 residues. This CDR3 is CSARPIRPYEPYF. The CDR3 coding sequence is TGCAGTGCTAGGCCCATAAGACCTTACGAGCCGTACTTC.

Notes on this clonotype: A junction boundary mismatches the germline segment, possibly from a read error. The chain links TRBV20-1 to TRBJ1-2; 7 bases fit TRBD1. Germline values: CDR1 DFQATT, CDR2 SNEGSKA (reference sequence). The CDR3 sequence is 16 residues long. As DNA, the CDR3 is TGCAGTGCTAGCCCGGGACAGTTTCGTAAGACGGATGGCTACGCCTTC. Its translation is CSASPGQFRKTDGYAF.

This clonotype was detected only a few times. The V and J genes are TRBV7-9 and TRBJ2-3; tentatively, D is TRBD2 (5 bases). This CDR3 has 16 amino acids. CDR1 SEHNR and CDR2 FQNEAQ come from the germline V gene (reference sequence). Trimming took 7 bases from V and 3 from J, leaving 20 bases between them. The CDR3 sequence is CASTAGSVPSTDTQYF. The CDR3 DNA reads TGTGCCAGCACCGCGGGCTCGGTCCCAAGTACAGATACGCAGTATTTT.